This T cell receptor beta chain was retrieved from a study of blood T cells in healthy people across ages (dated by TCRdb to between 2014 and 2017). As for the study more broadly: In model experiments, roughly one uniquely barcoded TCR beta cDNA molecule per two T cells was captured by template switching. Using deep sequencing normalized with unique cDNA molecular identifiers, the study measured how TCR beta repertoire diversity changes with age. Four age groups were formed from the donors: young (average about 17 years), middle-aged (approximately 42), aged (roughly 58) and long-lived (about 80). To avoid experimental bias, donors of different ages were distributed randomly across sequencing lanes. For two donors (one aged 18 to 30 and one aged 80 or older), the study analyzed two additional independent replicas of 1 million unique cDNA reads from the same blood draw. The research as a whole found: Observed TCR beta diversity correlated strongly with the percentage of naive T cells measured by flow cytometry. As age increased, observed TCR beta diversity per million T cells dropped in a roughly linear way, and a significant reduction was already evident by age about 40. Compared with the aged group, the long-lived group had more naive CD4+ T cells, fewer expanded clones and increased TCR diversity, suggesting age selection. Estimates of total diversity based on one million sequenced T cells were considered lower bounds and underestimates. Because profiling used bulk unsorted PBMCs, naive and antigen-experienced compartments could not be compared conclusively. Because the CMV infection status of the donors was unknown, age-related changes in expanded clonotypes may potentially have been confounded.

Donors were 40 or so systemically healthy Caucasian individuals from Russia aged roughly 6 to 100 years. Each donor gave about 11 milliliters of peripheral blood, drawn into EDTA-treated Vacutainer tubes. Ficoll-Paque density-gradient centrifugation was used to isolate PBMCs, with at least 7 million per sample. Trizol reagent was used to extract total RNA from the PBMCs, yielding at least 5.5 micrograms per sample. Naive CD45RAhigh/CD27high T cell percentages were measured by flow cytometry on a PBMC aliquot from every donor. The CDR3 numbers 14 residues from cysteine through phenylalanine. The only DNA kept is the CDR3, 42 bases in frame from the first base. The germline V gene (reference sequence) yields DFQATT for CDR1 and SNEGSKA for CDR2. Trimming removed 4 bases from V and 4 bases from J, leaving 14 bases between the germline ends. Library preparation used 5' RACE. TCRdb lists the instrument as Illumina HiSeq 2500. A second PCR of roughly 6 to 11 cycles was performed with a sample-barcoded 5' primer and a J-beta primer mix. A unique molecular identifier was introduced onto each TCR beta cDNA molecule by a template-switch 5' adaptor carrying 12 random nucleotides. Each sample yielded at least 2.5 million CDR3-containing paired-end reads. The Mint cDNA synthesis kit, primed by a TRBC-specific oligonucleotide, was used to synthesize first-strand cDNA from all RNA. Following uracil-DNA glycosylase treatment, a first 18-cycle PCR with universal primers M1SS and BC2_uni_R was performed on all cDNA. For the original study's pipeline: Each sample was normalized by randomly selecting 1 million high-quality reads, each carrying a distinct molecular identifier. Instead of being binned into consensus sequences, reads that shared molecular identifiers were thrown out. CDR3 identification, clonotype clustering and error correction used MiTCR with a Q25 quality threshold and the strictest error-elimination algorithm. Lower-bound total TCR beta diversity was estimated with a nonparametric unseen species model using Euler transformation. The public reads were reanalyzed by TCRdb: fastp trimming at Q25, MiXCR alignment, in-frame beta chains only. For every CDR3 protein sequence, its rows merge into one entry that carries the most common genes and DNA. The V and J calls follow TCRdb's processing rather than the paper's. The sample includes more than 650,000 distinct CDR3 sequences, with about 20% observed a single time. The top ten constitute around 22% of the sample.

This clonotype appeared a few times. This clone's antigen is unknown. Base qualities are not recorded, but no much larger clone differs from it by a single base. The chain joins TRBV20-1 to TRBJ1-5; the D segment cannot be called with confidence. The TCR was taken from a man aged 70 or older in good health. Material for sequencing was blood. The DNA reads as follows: TGCAGTGCTAACCCCGGGCTAGTTAATCAGCCCCAGCATTTT. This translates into CSANPGLVNQPQHF.